This passage covers 28 T cell receptor beta chains from one sample sequenced in a study of blood T cell repertoires in COVID-19. Clones were read by immunoSEQ multiplex PCR, and TCRdb kept only the in-frame ones, dropping some. The sample carries around 140,000 clones, around 89% recorded once. What was sequenced was peripheral blood. The receptor source for this set is a man aged 50 or older with acute or convalescent COVID-19.

This sequence joins TRBV28 and TRBJ1-1; D ambiguous. Looked up from germline, CDR1 is MDHEN and CDR2 is SYDVKM. CDR3 length: 11 residues. The V end lost 7 bases, the J end lost 2 bases, and 5 bases lay between the germline ends. The CDR3 sequence is CASMANTEAFF. In nucleotides, the CDR3 is TGTGCCAGCATGGCAAACACTGAAGCTTTCTTT.

The chain couples TRBV10-1 to TRBJ2-1; a possible D gene is TRBD1 (5 bases). Germline CDR1 and CDR2: WNHNN and SYGVQD (reference sequence). Trimming shortened V by 1 base and J by 6 bases, and 22 bases separated the two germline ends. The CDR3 sequence is 18 residues long. CDR3 amino acids: CASSEFSTQGFGSNEQFF. CDR3 coding DNA: TGCGCCAGCAGTGAGTTTAGCACCCAGGGTTTCGGGTCCAATGAGCAGTTCTTC.

This sequence joins TRBV7-9 and TRBJ1-2; 7 bases align to TRBD1. This CDR3 contains 14 residues. From germline, CDR1 is SEHNR and CDR2 FQNEAQ (reference sequence). J gave up 5 bases and V 5 bases, and 8 bases lay outside the gene matches. The CDR3 region is CASSPRQGLYGYTF. CDR3 coding DNA: TGTGCCAGCAGCCCCAGACAGGGCCTATATGGCTACACCTTC.

The chain employs TRBV13 and TRBJ2-5; 8 bases fit TRBD2. The V segment lost 5 bases and the J segment 3 bases; nucleotides outside the gene matches: 2. The CDR3 contains 13 residues. The germline V gene encodes CDR1 PRHDT and CDR2 FYEKMQ (reference sequence). Written as DNA, the CDR3 is TGTGCCAGCAGCCGGACTAGCAAAGAGACCCAGTACTTC. It is translated as CASSRTSKETQYF.

This clone occurred a few times. CDR3 amino acids: CAIRPTVNTEAFF. CDR3 DNA: TGTGCCATCAGACCGACAGTGAACACTGAAGCTTTCTTT. The V gene is TRBV10-3, the J gene TRBJ1-1, with D possibly TRBD1 on 5 matching bases. Germline values: CDR1 ENHRY, CDR2 SYGVKD. V was clipped by 6 bases and J by 0 bases, with 8 bases between them. There are 13 residues in the CDR3.

This clone was seen a few times. V is TRBV11-2 and J is TRBJ2-2; 15 bases are shared with TRBD2. The V segment lost 5 bases and the J segment 5 bases; nucleotides outside the gene matches: 3. The CDR3 consists of 16 residues. The V gene's germline CDR1 is SGHAT and CDR2 FQNNGV. The CDR3 reads CASSRGLAGGTGELFF. Here the CDR3 DNA reads TGTGCCAGCAGCCGCGGACTAGCGGGAGGGACCGGGGAGCTGTTTTTT.

The chain employs TRBV5-1 and TRBJ2-7, with 10 positions matching TRBD2. The CDR3 runs 15 residues. Germline V gives CDR1 SGHRS, CDR2 YFSETQ. Trimming removed 4 bases from V and 6 bases from J; junction bases left unmatched: 10. Here the CDR3 DNA reads TGCGCCAGCAGCATCGGGACTAGCGACCAACCCGAGCAGTACTTC. It encodes CASSIGTSDQPEQYF.

The chain combines TRBV6-5 with TRBJ2-2; no firm D call. Trimming took 4 bases from V and 2 from J, leaving 8 bases between them. In germline, CDR1 is MNHEY, CDR2 SVGAGI. CDR3 size: 14 residues. This chain's CDR3 is CASSSPFNTGELFF. DNA for the CDR3: TGTGCCAGCAGTTCCCCCTTCAACACCGGGGAGCTGTTTTTT.

This chain uses TRBV19 with TRBJ1-1, with D possibly being TRBD1 (6 bases). Germline CDR1 reads LNHDA; CDR2 reads SQIVND (reference sequence). This CDR3 is 13 amino acids long. Deletions cut 3 bases from V and 3 bases from J, with 8 bases between. CDR3 nucleotides: TGTGCCAGTAGTATCAGGGGCTACACTGAAGCTTTCTTT. Its translation is CASSIRGYTEAFF.

The V gene is TRBV4-2, the J gene TRBJ1-1; no definite D call. Per germline, CDR1 LGHNA and CDR2 YNFKEQ. CDR3 length: 13 residues. V shed 0 bases and J shed 8 bases, with 10 bases lying between them. Here the CDR3 reads CASSQEGTGEAFF. The DNA of the CDR3 is TGTGCCAGCAGCCAAGAAGGTACCGGGGAAGCTTTCTTT.

The V call is TRBV5-6, the J call TRBJ2-1; 10 bases agree with TRBD1. V shed 2 bases, J shed 9 bases, and the junction held 8 bases outside the gene matches. The CDR3 runs 15 residues. Germline CDR1 SGHDT, CDR2 YYEEEE. DNA for the CDR3: TGTGCCAGCAGCTTCCCGGACAGGGGGATGGGTGAGCAGTTCTTC. It is translated as CASSFPDRGMGEQFF.

CDR3 DNA sequence: TGTGCCAGCACCCCCTCGGGGTCTGGAAACACCATATATTTT. Its translation: CASTPSGSGNTIYF. The rearrangement links TRBV28 to TRBJ1-3; D remains unclear. This CDR3 is 14 amino acids long. The germline V and J ends were trimmed by 7 bases and 1 base, with 11 bases remaining between them. Germline CDR1 MDHEN, CDR2 SYDVKM.

A single count supports this clone. J is TRBJ1-1 and V is TRBV6-8; 8 bases align to TRBD1. The CDR3 has 19 residues. J was trimmed by 2 bases and V by 6 bases; bases with no gene match: 20. Germline V lookup: CDR1 MNHGY, CDR2 SAAAGT. In nucleotides, the CDR3 is TGTGCCAGCAGCCCCCACCGACAGGGGCTTGATACATTAAACACTGAAGCTTTCTTT. Protein sequence: CASSPHRQGLDTLNTEAFF.

The V and J genes are TRBV25-1 and TRBJ2-2; D is perhaps TRBD2 (5 bases). V shed 2 bases and J shed 0 bases, with 7 bases lying between them. The CDR3 extends over 15 amino acids. Germline V gene data show CDR1 as MGHDK and CDR2 as SYGVNS. The CDR3 reads CASSERTANTGELFF. CDR3 nucleotides: TGTGCCAGCAGTGAAAGGACTGCGAACACCGGGGAGCTGTTTTTT.

The V gene is TRBV4-1, the J gene TRBJ1-3; 10 bases map to TRBD1. V lost 2 bases, J lost 0 bases, and 4 bases stayed unmatched. Germline V CDR1 and CDR2: MGHRA, YSYEKL. This CDR3 region has 17 residues. CDR3 protein: CASSQQDRGSSGNTIYF. CDR3 bases: TGCGCCAGCAGCCAACAGGACAGGGGGAGCTCTGGAAACACCATATATTTT.

The chain uses TRBV9 and TRBJ1-1; possibly TRBD1 for D (6 bases). Germline CDR1 and CDR2: SGDLS and YYNGEE. Trimming removed 7 bases at V and 0 bases at J, with 7 bases between. The CDR3 is made up of 12 amino acids. The CDR3 DNA sequence: TGTGCCAGCGGACAGATGAACACTGAAGCTTTCTTT. Its protein is CASGQMNTEAFF.

The CDR3 DNA reads TGTGCCAGCAGGAGCCGGGAGGCCGATCAGCCACCAGCTTTCTTT. It yields the protein CASRSREADQPPAFF. The chain uses TRBV2 and TRBJ1-1; D gene ambiguous. The V end was cut by 6 bases, the J end by 10 bases, with 24 bases between. The V gene's germline CDR1 is SNHLY and CDR2 FYNNEI. This CDR3 is 15 amino acids long. Full variable domain (remainder filled in from reference TRBV2 and TRBJ1-1): EPEVTQTPSHQVTQMGQEVILRCVPISNHLYFYWYRQILGQKVEFLVSFYNNEISEKSEIFDDQFSVERPDGSNFTLKIRSTKLEDSAMYFCASRSREADQPPAFFGQGTRLTVV.

This chain uses TRBV5-1 with TRBJ2-7; possibly TRBD2 for D (5 bases). V was pared by 3 bases and J by 0 bases, with 13 bases between. The length of the CDR3 is 15 residues. Germline CDR1 SGHRS, CDR2 YFSETQ. Here the CDR3 reads CASSSPSRSSYEQYF. For the CDR3, the DNA is TGCGCCAGCAGCTCTCCTAGCCGTAGCTCCTACGAGCAGTACTTC.

This chain uses TRBV27 with TRBJ2-7; 8 bases line up with TRBD2. The CDR3 has 15 residues. V lost 4 bases, J lost 6 bases, and 11 bases stayed unmatched. Per germline, CDR1 MNHEY and CDR2 SMNVEV (reference sequence). CDR3 residues: CASSSLLAAPLEQYF. The CDR3 bases are TGTGCCAGCAGTTCCCTACTAGCGGCCCCACTCGAGCAGTACTTC.

This chain uses TRBV10-3 with TRBJ1-1, with a tentative D call TRBD1 (6 bases). The ends were cut back, 0 bases at V and 4 bases at J, with 12 bases in the middle. The CDR3 covers 15 residues. The germline gives CDR1 ENHRY, CDR2 SYGVKD. The CDR3 DNA sequence: TGTGCCATCAGTGAGTCGGGGGCAGCTTTCACTGAAGCTTTCTTT. Protein: CAISESGAAFTEAFF.

In its sample, this clone was seen once. The genes are TRBV29-1 and TRBJ2-7; 8 bases fit TRBD1. The V gene's germline CDR1 is SQVTM and CDR2 ANQGSEA. V was clipped by 1 base and J by 2 bases; unmatched bases: 7. The CDR3 runs to 15 residues. CDR3 coding DNA: TGCAGCGTTGAAGGCGTCAGGGGGCTAACCTACGAGCAGTACTTC. It encodes CSVEGVRGLTYEQYF.

This clone occurred once. This chain links TRBV18 with TRBJ2-1; D might be TRBD2 (6 bases). With 3 bases removed from V and 1 base from J, the gap between germline ends came to 10 bases. Germline CDR1 reads KGHSH; CDR2 reads LQKENI. The CDR3 consists of 15 residues. The CDR3 loop is CASSPSGGSYNEQFF. CDR3 sequence (DNA): TGTGCCAGCTCACCGTCCGGAGGGTCCTACAATGAGCAGTTCTTC.

V gene TRBV2 combines with J gene TRBJ1-5; D unclear. The V end lost 10 bases, the J end lost 3 bases, and 13 bases lay between the germline ends. The germline CDR1 and CDR2 sequences are SNHLY and FYNNEI. This CDR3 has 13 residues. CDR3 DNA: TGTGCCACCACCTGGGAGGTCAATCAGCCCCAGCATTTT. It encodes CATTWEVNQPQHF.

This chain links TRBV5-1 with TRBJ1-2, with TRBD1 matching over 8 bases. The germline V gene has CDR1 SGHRS and CDR2 YFSETQ. The CDR3 has 19 residues. J gave up 2 bases and V 2 bases, and 17 bases lay outside the gene matches. CDR3 bases: TGCGCCAGCAGCTTAAGCGGAAGACAGGGGCCCGGCACGAACTATGGCTACACCTTC. This encodes CASSLSGRQGPGTNYGYTF.

A note on this clone: This specimen includes other DNA sequences encoding the same CDR3. V usage is TRBV7-2 and J usage is TRBJ1-5, with TRBD1 as a possible D gene (5 bases). In germline, CDR1 is SGHTA, CDR2 FQGNSA. The CDR3 consists of 13 residues. V was clipped by 5 bases and J by 2 bases, with 7 bases between them. The CDR3 bases are TGTGCCAGCAGCCCGACAGGCAATCAGCCCCAGCATTTT. It specifies CASSPTGNQPQHF.

The chain carries TRBV5-4 and TRBJ1-6; 12 bases are shared with TRBD1. The CDR3 is 16 residues long. Per the germline V gene, CDR1 is SGHNT and CDR2 is YYREEE (reference sequence). J lost 10 bases, V lost 1 base, and 6 bases had no gene match. CDR3 sequence: CASSLKGQGAGSPLHF. The CDR3 coding sequence is TGTGCCAGCAGCTTGAAGGGACAGGGGGCTGGATCACCCCTCCACTTT.

This chain connects TRBV2 to TRBJ2-1; D not resolved. Germline V gives CDR1 SNHLY, CDR2 FYNNEI. Between the trimmed V and J ends, which lost 5 bases and 5 bases, there was a span of 10 bases. The length of the CDR3 is 13 residues. The DNA for the CDR3 is TGTGCCAGCAGTTTGACTCCTAACAATGAGCAGTTCTTC. This translates into CASSLTPNNEQFF. Full variable domain (rest looked up from reference TRBV2 and TRBJ2-1): EPEVTQTPSHQVTQMGQEVILRCVPISNHLYFYWYRQILGQKVEFLVSFYNNEISEKSEIFDDQFSVERPDGSNFTLKIRSTKLEDSAMYFCASSLTPNNEQFFGPGTRLTVL.

This chain links TRBV27 with TRBJ1-5; 9 nucleotides match TRBD1. Germline CDR1 is MNHEY and CDR2 is SMNVEV (reference sequence). This CDR3 has 15 residues. The V segment lost 5 bases and the J segment 3 bases; nucleotides outside the gene matches: 5. The CDR3 is CASSTGTGSNQPQHF. CDR3 bases: TGTGCCAGCAGTACCGGGACAGGGTCCAATCAGCCCCAGCATTTT.